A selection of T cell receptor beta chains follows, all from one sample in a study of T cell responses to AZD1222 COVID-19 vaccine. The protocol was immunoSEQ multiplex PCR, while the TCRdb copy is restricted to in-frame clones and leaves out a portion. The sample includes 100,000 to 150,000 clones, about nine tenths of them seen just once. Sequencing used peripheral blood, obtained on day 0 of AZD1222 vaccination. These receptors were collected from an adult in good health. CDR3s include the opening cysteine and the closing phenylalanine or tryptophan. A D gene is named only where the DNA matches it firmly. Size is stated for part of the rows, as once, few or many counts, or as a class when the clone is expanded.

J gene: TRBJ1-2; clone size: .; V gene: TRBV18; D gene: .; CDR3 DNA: TGTGCCAGCTCACCGCTAAAAATATTCGGGTCAGACTATGGCTACACCTTC; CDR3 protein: CASSPLKIFGSDYGYTF
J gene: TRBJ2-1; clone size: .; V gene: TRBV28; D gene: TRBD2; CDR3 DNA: TGTGCCAGCACTGCGGGGGTGATCAATGAGCAGTTCTTC; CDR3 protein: CASTAGVINEQFF
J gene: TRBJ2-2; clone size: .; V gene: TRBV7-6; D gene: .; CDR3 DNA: TGTGCCAGCAGCTCATCAAATGTGGGGGAGCTGTTTTTT; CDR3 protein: CASSSSNVGELFF
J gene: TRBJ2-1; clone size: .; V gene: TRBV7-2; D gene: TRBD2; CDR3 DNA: TGTGCCAGCAGGGGACCTCGGGGGGGCTACAATGAGCAGTTCTTC; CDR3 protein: CASRGPRGGYNEQFF
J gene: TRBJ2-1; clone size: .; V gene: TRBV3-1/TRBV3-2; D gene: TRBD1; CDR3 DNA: TGTGCCAGCAGCCACCCGGGACAGGGCTACAATGAGCAGTTCTTC; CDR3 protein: CASSHPGQGYNEQFF
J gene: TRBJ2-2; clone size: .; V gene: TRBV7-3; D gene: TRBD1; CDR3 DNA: TGTGCCAGCAGCGGACAGGGGGCCGGGGAGCTGTTTTTT; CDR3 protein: CASSGQGAGELFF
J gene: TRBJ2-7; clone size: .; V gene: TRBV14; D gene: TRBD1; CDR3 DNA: TGTGCCAGCAGCCCGTGGGGGACAGGGTGGAACGAGCAGTACTTC; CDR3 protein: CASSPWGTGWNEQYF
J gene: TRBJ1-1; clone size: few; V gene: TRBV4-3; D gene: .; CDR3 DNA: TGCGCCAGCAGCCAAGATCAGGGCGGGAACACTGAAGCTTTCTTT; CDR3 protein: CASSQDQGGNTEAFF
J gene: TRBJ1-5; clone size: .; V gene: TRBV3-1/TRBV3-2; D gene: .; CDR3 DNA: TGTGCCAGCAGCCATGGATATAGCAATCAGCCCCAGCATTTT; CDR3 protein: CASSHGYSNQPQHF
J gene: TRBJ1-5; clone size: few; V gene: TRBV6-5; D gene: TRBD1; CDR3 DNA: TGTGCCAGCAGGAGACAGGGGGCGGGTCAGCCCCAGCATTTT; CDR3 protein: CASRRQGAGQPQHF
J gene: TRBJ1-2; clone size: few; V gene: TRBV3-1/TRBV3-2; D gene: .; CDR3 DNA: TGTGCCAGCAGCCCATTTAAGGGTGACAGTTACTATGGCTACACCTTC; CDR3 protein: CASSPFKGDSYYGYTF
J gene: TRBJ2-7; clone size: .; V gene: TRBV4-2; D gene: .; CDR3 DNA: TGTGCCAGCAGCCAAGGCGGTTACGAGCAGTACTTC; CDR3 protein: CASSQGGYEQYF
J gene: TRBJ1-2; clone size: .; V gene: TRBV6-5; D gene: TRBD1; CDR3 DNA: TGTGCCAGCAACCCTGGGACAGGGTTCAACTATGGCTACACCTTC; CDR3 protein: CASNPGTGFNYGYTF
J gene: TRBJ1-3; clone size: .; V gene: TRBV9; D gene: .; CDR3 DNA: TGTGCCAGCAGCGTAGGGGGGACAAGCTCTGGAAACACCATATATTTT; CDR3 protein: CASSVGGTSSGNTIYF
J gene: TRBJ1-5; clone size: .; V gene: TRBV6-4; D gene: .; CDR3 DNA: TGTGCCAGCAGTGATGAGGGTGGGAATCAGCCCCAGCATTTT; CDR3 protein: CASSDEGGNQPQHF
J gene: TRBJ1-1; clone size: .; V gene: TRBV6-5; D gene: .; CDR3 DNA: TGTGCCAGCAGTTTCACAGCTAACACTGAAGCTTTCTTT; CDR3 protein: CASSFTANTEAFF
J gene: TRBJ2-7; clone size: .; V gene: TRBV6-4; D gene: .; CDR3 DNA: TGTGCCAGCACCGGAAGTCGGACAGCGACCTACGAGCAGTACTTC; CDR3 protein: CASTGSRTATYEQYF
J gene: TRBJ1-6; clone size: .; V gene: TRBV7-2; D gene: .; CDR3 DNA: TGTGCCAGCAGCGCGACATACAGGGCCAGCTCCTATAATTCACCCCTCCACTTT; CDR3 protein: CASSATYRASSYNSPLHF
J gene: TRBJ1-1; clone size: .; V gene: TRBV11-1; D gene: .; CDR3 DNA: TGTGCCAGCAGCCCCGGGACCGCCGGTTCAGCTTTCTTT; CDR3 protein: CASSPGTAGSAFF
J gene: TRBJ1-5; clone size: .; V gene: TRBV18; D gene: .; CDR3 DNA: TGTGCCAGCTCACCCCAGGCACAGGGCAATCAGCCCCAGCATTTT; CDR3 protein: CASSPQAQGNQPQHF
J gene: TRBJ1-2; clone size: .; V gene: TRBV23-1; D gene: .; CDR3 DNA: TGCGCCAGCAGTCCGGAAACCACCCATTCAAAGAGGGACTATGGCTACACCTTC; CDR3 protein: CASSPETTHSKRDYGYTF
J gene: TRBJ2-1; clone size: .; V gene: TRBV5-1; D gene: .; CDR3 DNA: TGCGCCAGCAGCTTGGGGGGAGGCGACAATGAGCAGTTCTTC; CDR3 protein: CASSLGGGDNEQFF
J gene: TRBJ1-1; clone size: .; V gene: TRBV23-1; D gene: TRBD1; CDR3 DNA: TGCGCCAGCAGTCAATCGACCGGGACAGCATCGAACACTGAAGCTTTCTTT; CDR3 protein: CASSQSTGTASNTEAFF
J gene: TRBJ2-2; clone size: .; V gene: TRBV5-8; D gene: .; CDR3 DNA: TGTGCCAGCAGCTTGGCCCGGGGATCCGGGGAGCTGTTTTTT; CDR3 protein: CASSLARGSGELFF
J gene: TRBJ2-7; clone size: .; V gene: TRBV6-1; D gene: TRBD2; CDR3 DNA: TGTGCCAGCAGCACCGGACTAGCGGCACCCTACGAGCAGTACTTC; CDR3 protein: CASSTGLAAPYEQYF
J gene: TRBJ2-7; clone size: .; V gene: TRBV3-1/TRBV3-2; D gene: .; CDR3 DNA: TGTGCCAGCAGCCAAGAGGAATACGAGCAGTACTTC; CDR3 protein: CASSQEEYEQYF
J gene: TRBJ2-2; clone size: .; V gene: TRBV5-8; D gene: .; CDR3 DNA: TGTGCCAGCAGCTTGCCCCCTCTCACCGGGGAGCTGTTTTTT; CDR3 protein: CASSLPPLTGELFF
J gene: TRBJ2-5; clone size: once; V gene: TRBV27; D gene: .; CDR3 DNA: TGTGCCAGCAGCTTACAGGTCGGGGAGACCCAGTACTTC; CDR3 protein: CASSLQVGETQYF
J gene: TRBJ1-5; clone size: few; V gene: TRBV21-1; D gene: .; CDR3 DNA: TGTGCCAGCAGCAAAGGCAGGGACGGAAATCAGCCCCAGCATTTT; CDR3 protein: CASSKGRDGNQPQHF
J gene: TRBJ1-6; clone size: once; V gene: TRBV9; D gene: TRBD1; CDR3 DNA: TGTGCCAGCAGCCCAAGGACAGGCGGGAATTCACCCCTCCACTTT; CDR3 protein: CASSPRTGGNSPLHF
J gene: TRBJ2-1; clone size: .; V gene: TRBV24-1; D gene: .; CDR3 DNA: TGTGCCACCAGTGATTTCGGGACTCCCTACAATGAGCAGTTCTTC; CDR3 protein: CATSDFGTPYNEQFF
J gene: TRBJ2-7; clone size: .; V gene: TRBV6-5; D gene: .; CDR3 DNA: TGTGCCAGCAGTTTCGGGAGTAAAACATCCGAGCAGTACTTC; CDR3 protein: CASSFGSKTSEQYF